These 9 T cell receptor beta chains originate from one sample sequenced in a study of T cells in localized non-small cell lung cancer. Libraries were prepared by immunoSEQ multiplex PCR; TCRdb keeps only in-frame clonotypes and omits some of them. The sample includes some 15,000 clones, roughly 85% seen only once; the top ten take about 25%. Here the sequenced sample was peripheral blood, taken before any cancer treatment. The receptors derive from a female donor over 55 with stage I squamous cell lung carcinoma.

This chain links TRBV6-6 with TRBJ2-7, with 9 nucleotides matching TRBD2. The germline gives CDR1 MNHNY, CDR2 SVGAGI (reference sequence). The CDR3 contains 14 residues. V dropped 6 bases and J dropped 3; count of bases not matched to a gene: 6. The CDR3 protein is CASRGTSPLYEQYF. CDR3 DNA: TGTGCCAGCAGAGGGACTAGCCCTCTCTACGAGCAGTACTTC.

The CDR3 here is CASSRGYTDTQYF. The CDR3 DNA reads TGTGCCAGCAGCCGGGGTTACACAGATACGCAGTATTTT. This chain links TRBV4-2 with TRBJ2-3; no reliable D call. With 4 bases removed from V and 2 bases from J, the gap between germline ends came to 7 bases. The CDR3 sequence is 13 residues long. CDR1 and CDR2 from the germline V gene are LGHNA and YNFKEQ.

The V and J genes are TRBV28 and TRBJ2-7; TRBD1 matches 7 bases. This CDR3 has 18 residues. V dropped 3 bases and J dropped 5; count of bases not matched to a gene: 19. Germline loops: CDR1 MDHEN, CDR2 SYDVKM. The CDR3 protein is CASSFPPHRGGLFHEQYF. CDR3 bases: TGTGCCAGCAGTTTTCCTCCTCACAGGGGCGGGCTATTCCACGAGCAGTACTTC. Full variable domain (outside the CDR3, taken from reference TRBV28 and TRBJ2-7): DVKVTQSSRYLVKRTGEKVFLECVQDMDHENMFWYRQDPGLGLRLIYFSYDVKMKEKGDIPEGYSVSREKKERFSLILESASTNQTSMYLCASSFPPHRGGLFHEQYFGPGTRLTVT.

This clone was counted only a few times. The CDR3 region is CASSLRTLAGNNEQFF. The CDR3 nucleotides read TGTGCCAGCAGCTTAAGAACACTAGCGGGAAACAATGAGCAGTTCTTC. The genes are TRBV7-2 and TRBJ2-1; 10 nucleotides line up with TRBD2. This CDR3 contains 16 residues. Germline values: CDR1 SGHTA, CDR2 FQGNSA. V trimming: 2 bases; J trimming: 5 bases; junction bases outside the gene matches: 6.

The V and J genes are TRBV2 and TRBJ1-6, with D maybe TRBD1 (6 bases). This CDR3 spans 13 amino acids. Per germline, CDR1 SNHLY and CDR2 FYNNEI. Trimming took off 8 bases at V and 6 bases at J, with 11 bases between the two ends. The CDR3, as DNA: TGTGCCAGCGGCCCGGACAGTAATTCACCCCTCCACTTT. The encoded protein is CASGPDSNSPLHF.

This chain connects TRBV6-6 to TRBJ2-1; 8 bases align to TRBD1. In germline, CDR1 is MNHNY, CDR2 SVGAGI (reference sequence). The CDR3 contains 13 residues. The V and J ends lost 5 bases and 8 bases, in that order; junction bases with no gene match: 5. CDR3 sequence: CASSADRGDEQFF. The CDR3 DNA reads TGTGCCAGCAGTGCCGACAGGGGTGATGAGCAGTTCTTC.

The chain combines TRBV5-1 with TRBJ1-2, with 7 bases identical to TRBD1. Germline CDR1 SGHRS, CDR2 YFSETQ. This CDR3 contains 16 residues. The V gene end was trimmed by 4 bases and the J gene end by 4 bases; junction bases not matched to a gene: 13. CDR3 amino acids: CASSPGGDRVAYGYTF. CDR3 nucleotides: TGCGCCAGCAGCCCGGGGGGCGACAGGGTTGCCTATGGCTACACCTTC. The variable domain in full, with the rest retrieved from reference TRBV5-1 and TRBJ1-2, is KAGVTQTPRYLIKTRGQQVTLSCSPISGHRSVSWYQQTPGQGLQFLFEYFSETQRNKGNFPGRFSGRQFSNSRSEMNVSTLELGDSALYLCASSPGGDRVAYGYTFGSGTRLTVV.

V and J are TRBV14 and TRBJ1-4; D is unresolved. This CDR3 spans 14 amino acids. Germline V gives CDR1 SGHDN, CDR2 FVKESK. The ends were cut back, 4 bases at V and 4 bases at J, with 10 bases in the middle. The CDR3 loop reads CASSPVGDNEKLFF. In DNA, the CDR3 is TGTGCCAGCAGCCCCGTAGGAGATAATGAAAAACTGTTTTTT.

The gene calls are TRBV5-8 and TRBJ1-1, with D unclear. CDR3 length: 13 amino acids. The germline V and J ends were trimmed by 0 bases and 9 bases, with 12 bases remaining between them. Germline CDR1 is SGHTS and CDR2 is YDEGEE. CDR3 residues: CASSLVDRMKAFF. The CDR3 region has the DNA TGTGCCAGCAGCTTGGTAGATCGTATGAAAGCTTTCTTT.